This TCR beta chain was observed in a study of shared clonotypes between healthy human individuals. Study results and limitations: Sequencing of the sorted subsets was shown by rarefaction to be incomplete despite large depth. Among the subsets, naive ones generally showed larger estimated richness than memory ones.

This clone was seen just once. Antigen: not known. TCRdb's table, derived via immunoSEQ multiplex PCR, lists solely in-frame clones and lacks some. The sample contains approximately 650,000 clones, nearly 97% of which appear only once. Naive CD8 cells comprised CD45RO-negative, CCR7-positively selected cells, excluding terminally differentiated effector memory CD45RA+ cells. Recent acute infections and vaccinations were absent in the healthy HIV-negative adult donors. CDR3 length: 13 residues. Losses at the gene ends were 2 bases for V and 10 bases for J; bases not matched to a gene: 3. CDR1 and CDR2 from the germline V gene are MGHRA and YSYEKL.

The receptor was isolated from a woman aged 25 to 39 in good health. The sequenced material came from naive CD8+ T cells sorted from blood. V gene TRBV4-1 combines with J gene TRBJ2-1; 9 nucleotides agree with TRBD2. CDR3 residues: CASSQPGLAEQFF. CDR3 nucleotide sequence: TGCGCCAGCAGCCAACCGGGACTAGCAGAGCAGTTCTTC.